What follows is one T cell receptor beta chain and its context. This sample was included in a study of PD-L1 blockade in urothelial cancer. This table comes from immunoSEQ multiplex PCR, and its TCRdb copy is limited to in-frame clones, with some not included. The sample lists about 76,000 clones, less than 90% occurring once. Trimming took off 0 bases at V and 6 bases at J, with 12 bases between the two ends. CDR1 GTSNPN and CDR2 SVGIG come from the germline V gene (reference sequence). CDR3 length: 14 residues. The sequence was obtained from a man in his 70s with urothelial cancer. The sequenced sample was PBMCs, obtained around atezolizumab (anti-PD-L1) treatment. This chain uses TRBV30 with TRBJ1-5; perhaps TRBD1 as D (5 bases). CDR3 coding DNA: TGTGCCTGGAGTGTACAGGCAGGCGCTCAGCCCCAGCATTTT. The encoded protein is CAWSVQAGAQPQHF.